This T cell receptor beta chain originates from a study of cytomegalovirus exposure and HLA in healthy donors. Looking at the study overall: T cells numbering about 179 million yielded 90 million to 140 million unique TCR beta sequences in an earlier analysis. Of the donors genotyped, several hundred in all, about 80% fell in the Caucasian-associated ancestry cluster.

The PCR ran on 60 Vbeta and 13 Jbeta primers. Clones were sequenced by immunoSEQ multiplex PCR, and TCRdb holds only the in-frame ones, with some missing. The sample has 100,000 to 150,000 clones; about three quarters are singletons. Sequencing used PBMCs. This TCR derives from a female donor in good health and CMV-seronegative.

The CDR3 sequence: CSARDQYEQYF. The CDR3 bases are TGCAGTGCTAGAGATCAGTACGAGCAGTACTTC. The chain employs TRBV20-1 and TRBJ2-7; D not resolved. The CDR3 is 11 residues long. Germline CDR1 is DFQATT and CDR2 is SNEGSKA (reference sequence). Trimming removed 0 bases at V and 4 bases at J, with 4 bases between.